The 29 T cell receptor beta chains given below trace back to one sample, sequenced in a study of blood T cell repertoires in COVID-19. Generated by immunoSEQ multiplex PCR, the TCRdb table keeps only in-frame clones and is missing some. The table records some 95,000 clones, around 93% of them present only once. What was sequenced was peripheral blood. All receptors come from a human donor with active COVID-19. The donor label of this sample is uncertain.

This clone was observed once. The rearrangement links TRBV2 to TRBJ2-5; 10 bases match TRBD2. This CDR3 contains 15 residues. Germline V CDR1 and CDR2: SNHLY, FYNNEI. J lost 4 bases, V lost 6 bases, and 8 bases had no gene match. The CDR3 DNA sequence: TGTGCCAGCAGCACGGGACTAGCGATAAGAGAGACCCAGTACTTC. It translates to CASSTGLAIRETQYF.

The chain joins TRBV12-3 or TRBV12-4 to TRBJ1-2; D remains unclear. The V gene lost 7 bases and the J gene lost 7 bases, with 10 bases spanning the gap. The CDR3 sequence is 11 residues long. The DNA for the CDR3 is TGTGCCAGCACCTCCGGTGCTGGCTACACCTTC. Translation: CASTSGAGYTF.

The chain couples TRBV13 to TRBJ2-5; 7 bases map to TRBD2. The junction had 4 bases not matched to a gene; V was cut back by 0 bases and J by 0 bases. CDR1 and CDR2 (germline): PRHDT, FYEKMQ (reference sequence). This CDR3 contains 16 residues. This chain's CDR3 is CASSLGSGTNQETQYF. CDR3 DNA sequence: TGTGCCAGCAGCTTAGGAAGCGGGACTAACCAAGAGACCCAGTACTTC.

The chain uses TRBV29-1 and TRBJ2-3, with D maybe TRBD1 (6 bases). Germline CDR1 is SQVTM and CDR2 is ANQGSEA. This CDR3 contains 15 residues. V was pared by 0 bases and J by 4 bases, with 14 bases between. The DNA of the CDR3 is TGCAGCGTTGAAGATGGACAGAGGGGGTCAGATACGCAGTATTTT. This sequence encodes CSVEDGQRGSDTQYF.

The chain combines TRBV10-3 with TRBJ2-1; 7 nucleotides match TRBD1. This CDR3 is 13 amino acids long. The V and J ends lost 5 bases and 8 bases, in that order; junction bases with no gene match: 6. Per the germline V gene, CDR1 is ENHRY and CDR2 is SYGVKD. CDR3 bases: TGTGCCATCAGTACCAGGGGGAAGGATGAGCAGTTCTTC. Amino acids: CAISTRGKDEQFF.

CDR3 coding DNA: TGTGCCAGCAGCTTGGAACCGGTCGCAGATACGCAGTATTTT. Its protein product is CASSLEPVADTQYF. The chain combines TRBV5-5 with TRBJ2-3; D is ambiguous. CDR1 SGHKS and CDR2 YYEKEE come from the germline V gene (reference sequence). V was cut by 0 bases and J by 4 bases, with 9 bases left in between. The CDR3 length is 14 residues.

The chain uses TRBV5-1 and TRBJ1-1; 9 positions agree with TRBD1. V was pared by 4 bases and J by 5 bases, with 6 bases of the junction left unmatched. Germline lookup yields CDR1 SGHRS and CDR2 YFSETQ. The CDR3 spans 14 residues. CDR3 bases: TGCGCCAGCAGCGCCGGACAGGGGTTGACTGAAGCTTTCTTT. Its translation is CASSAGQGLTEAFF.

The V gene is TRBV3-1 (or the pseudogene TRBV3-2), the J gene TRBJ2-3; a possible D gene is TRBD2 (6 bases). The CDR3 has 17 amino acids. V lost 1 base to trimming and J lost 1 base, with 15 bases between them. Germline V gene sequence: CDR1 LGHDT, CDR2 YNNKEL (reference sequence). CDR3 nucleotides: TGTGCCAGCAGCCAAGGGAGGGGAGGTTGGGGCACAGATACGCAGTATTTT. Translation: CASSQGRGGWGTDTQYF.

The gene calls are TRBV7-8 and TRBJ1-2; D is unclear. Trimming cost V 1 base and J 3 bases, with 9 bases left between them. The CDR3 covers 14 residues. The germline CDR1 and CDR2 sequences are SGHVS and FQNEAQ. The CDR3 region is CASSLDLGDYGYTF. CDR3 coding DNA: TGTGCCAGCAGCTTAGATCTCGGGGACTATGGCTACACCTTC.

CDR3 protein: CASSSPSWDAGDQETQYF. The CDR3 DNA reads as TGTGCCAGCAGCTCACCCTCGTGGGATGCGGGGGACCAAGAGACCCAGTACTTC. V gene TRBV7-2 combines with J gene TRBJ2-5, with 7 bases fitting TRBD2. The CDR3 loop spans 18 amino acids. The V segment lost 4 bases and the J segment 0 bases; nucleotides outside the gene matches: 14. From germline, CDR1 is SGHTA and CDR2 FQGNSA.

The gene calls are TRBV12-3 or TRBV12-4 and TRBJ2-7, with D hard to call. The CDR3 totals 13 residues. The V end was cut by 1 base, the J end by 7 bases, with 11 bases between. The CDR3 DNA sequence: TGTGCCAGCAGTTTAGTTGTGCCCCGGGAGCAGTACTTC. Translated, it gives CASSLVVPREQYF.

J is TRBJ1-1 and V is TRBV5-1; TRBD1 is a possible D gene (5 bases). Trimming pared 3 bases from V and 1 base from J, leaving 13 bases between. CDR1 SGHRS and CDR2 YFSETQ come from the germline V gene. The CDR3 loop spans 15 amino acids. The CDR3 nucleotides are TGCGCCAGCAGCTGGGGGAGGGGCGGGAACACTGAAGCTTTCTTT. Amino acid sequence: CASSWGRGGNTEAFF.

V usage is TRBV28 and J usage is TRBJ1-5, with D tentatively TRBD1 (6 bases). The CDR3 sequence is 17 residues long. V was trimmed by 3 bases and J by 2 bases, leaving 17 bases between them. CDR1 and CDR2 (germline): MDHEN, SYDVKM. CDR3 in DNA: TGTGCCAGCAGTTTGCAGAGGGGGGGTGTTGGCAATCAGCCCCAGCATTTT. Translation gives CASSLQRGGVGNQPQHF.

The genes are TRBV6-5 and TRBJ1-1; 7 bases align to TRBD1. The CDR3 covers 15 residues. Germline trimming cut 5 bases from V and 6 bases from J; bases unmatched to any gene: 12. Per germline, CDR1 MNHEY and CDR2 SVGAGI. The CDR3, as DNA: TGTGCCAGCAGTAGAGACAGGGTAGAGAGTCCTGAAGCTTTCTTT. This gives the protein CASSRDRVESPEAFF.

This clone has just one count. The genes are TRBV27 and TRBJ1-5, with D unresolved. The germline V and J ends were trimmed by 4 bases and 4 bases, with 8 bases remaining between them. This CDR3 spans 13 amino acids. Germline CDR1 and CDR2: MNHEY and SMNVEV (reference sequence). CDR3 nucleotides: TGTGCCAGCAGTTGGGCGGGAAATCAGCCCCAGCATTTT. It encodes CASSWAGNQPQHF.

This clone was seen a handful of times. This chain joins TRBV7-3 and TRBJ2-7, with 10 bases aligning to TRBD1. Per germline, CDR1 SGHTA and CDR2 FQGTGA. The V and J ends lost 4 bases and 5 bases, in that order; junction bases with no gene match: 2. The length of the CDR3 is 13 residues. The CDR3 protein is CASSSGTGDEQYF. The CDR3 DNA is TGTGCCAGCAGCTCCGGGACAGGGGACGAGCAGTACTTC. Full variable domain (remainder filled in from reference TRBV7-3 and TRBJ2-7): GAGVSQTPSNKVTEKGKYVELRCDPISGHTALYWYRQSLGQGPEFLIYFQGTGAADDSGLPNDRFFAVRPEGSVSTLKIQRTERGDSAVYLCASSSGTGDEQYFGPGTRLTVT.

The chain has TRBV12-3 or TRBV12-4 and TRBJ1-2; D remains ambiguous. The CDR3 loop spans 12 amino acids. Trimming left V 5 bases short and J 5 bases short, with 9 bases between. The CDR3 sequence is CASSLGRYGYTF. The CDR3 nucleotides read TGTGCCAGCAGTCTGGGCAGGTATGGCTACACCTTC.

The rearrangement uses TRBV5-6 and TRBJ1-2, with 7 bases that match TRBD1. The ends lost 2 bases at V and 4 bases at J; junction bases unmatched: 8. Looked up from germline, CDR1 is SGHDT and CDR2 is YYEEEE. The CDR3 length is 15 residues. The CDR3 here is CASSFGAGGLYGYTF. CDR3 nucleotides: TGTGCCAGCAGCTTTGGGGCAGGGGGTCTCTATGGCTACACCTTC.

In its sample, this clone was seen once. This chain joins TRBV29-1 and TRBJ1-2; D gene unclear. Per the germline V gene, CDR1 is SQVTM and CDR2 is ANQGSEA. V shed 4 bases and J shed 6 bases, with 6 bases lying between them. CDR3 length equals 10 residues. The chain's CDR3 is CSVVVDGYTF. In nucleotides, the CDR3 is TGCAGCGTTGTAGTGGATGGCTACACCTTC.

This clone has more than one count but fewer than ten. This chain connects TRBV19 to TRBJ2-7; the D gene is possibly TRBD1 (5 bases). Germline assignment: CDR1 LNHDA and CDR2 SQIVND (reference sequence). Trimming took off 1 base at V and 0 bases at J, with 7 bases between the two ends. The CDR3 has 14 residues. DNA for the CDR3: TGTGCCAGTAGTATAGGACAGACCTCCTACGAGCAGTACTTC. It specifies CASSIGQTSYEQYF.

This chain joins TRBV7-9 and TRBJ1-4; 11 nucleotides agree with TRBD1. The CDR3 contains 17 residues. The ends lost 5 bases at V and 4 bases at J; junction bases unmatched: 9. Germline CDR1 is SEHNR and CDR2 is FQNEAQ (reference sequence). The CDR3 spells CASSPWTGGDFNEKLFF. CDR3 DNA: TGTGCCAGCAGCCCATGGACAGGGGGCGATTTTAATGAAAAACTGTTTTTT. Full variable domain (rest looked up from reference TRBV7-9 and TRBJ1-4): DTGVSQNPRHKITKRGQNVTFRCDPISEHNRLYWYRQTLGQGPEFLTYFQNEAQLEKSRLLSDRFSAERPKGSFSTLEIQRTEQGDSAMYLCASSPWTGGDFNEKLFFGSGTQLSVL.

The J gene is TRBJ2-3, the V gene TRBV19, with 9 bases aligning to TRBD1. V was pared by 8 bases and J by 6 bases, with 9 bases of the junction left unmatched. The germline V gene has CDR1 LNHDA and CDR2 SQIVND (reference sequence). The CDR3 covers 14 residues. Written as DNA, the CDR3 is TGTGCCAGTGCGGTACAGGGGGCGTTGGATACGCAGTATTTT. Its translation: CASAVQGALDTQYF. The full variable domain, its missing parts supplied by reference TRBV19 and TRBJ2-3, is DGGITQSPKYLFRKEGQNVTLSCEQNLNHDAMYWYRQDPGQGLRLIYYSQIVNDFQKGDIAEGYSVSREKKESFPLTVTSAQKNPTAFYLCASAVQGALDTQYFGPGTRLTVL.

To note about this clone: At one of its ends the junction is not consistent with the germline gene, which may arise from a read error. The rearrangement links TRBV7-9 to TRBJ1-3, with D perhaps TRBD1 (6 bases). CDR3 length: 15 amino acids. In germline, CDR1 is SEHNR, CDR2 FQNEAQ (reference sequence). CDR3 amino acids: CASSLAGQLGNTIYF. CDR3 DNA: TGTGCCAGCAGCCTAGCCGGACAGCTCGGAAACACCATATATTTT. Full variable domain (missing parts from reference TRBV7-9 and TRBJ1-3): DTGVSQNPRHKITKRGQNVTFRCDPISEHNRLYWYRQTLGQGPEFLTYFQNEAQLEKSRLLSDRFSAERPKGSFSTLEIQRTEQGDSAMYLCASSLAGQLGNTIYFGEGSWLTVV.

The CDR3 sequence: CASSQDPGDSNQPQHF. The CDR3 bases are TGCGCCAGCAGCCAAGATCCGGGTGATAGCAATCAGCCCCAGCATTTT. The V call is TRBV4-1, the J call TRBJ1-5; D gene ambiguous. This CDR3 is built from 16 residues. The V gene lost 0 bases and the J gene lost 0 bases, with 9 bases spanning the gap. The germline CDR1 and CDR2 sequences are MGHRA and YSYEKL.

The chain is built from TRBV29-1 and TRBJ1-2, with 8 bases aligning to TRBD1. Unmatched junction bases numbered 8, after V lost 0 bases and J lost 8 bases. This CDR3 has 14 residues. Germline loops: CDR1 SQVTM, CDR2 ANQGSEA. In DNA, the CDR3 is TGCAGCGTTGAAGAAAACCGGGACAGGAACGGCTACACCTTC. Its protein product is CSVEENRDRNGYTF.

The J gene is TRBJ1-1, the V gene TRBV6-6, with no clear D. Germline V gives CDR1 MNHNY, CDR2 SVGAGI (reference sequence). V lost 0 bases, J lost 3 bases, and 8 bases lay in between. CDR3 length: 14 residues. The CDR3: CASSYSIDYTEAFF. The CDR3 DNA reads as TGTGCCAGCAGTTACTCGATAGACTACACTGAAGCTTTCTTT.

This clone has only one observation. The chain uses TRBV11-1 and TRBJ2-7; possible D gene TRBD2, 5 bases. Trimming stripped 6 bases from V and 7 bases from J, with 16 bases between. Germline lookup yields CDR1 SGHAT and CDR2 FQDESV (reference sequence). The CDR3 has 13 residues. The CDR3 is CASRPDYPQEQYF. The CDR3 DNA reads as TGTGCCAGCAGGCCCGACTACCCCCAGGAGCAGTACTTC.

The chain joins TRBV5-1 to TRBJ2-7; D possibly corresponds to TRBD1 (5 bases). The CDR3 extends over 14 amino acids. V was cut by 4 bases and J by 3 bases, with 14 bases left in between. The V gene's germline CDR1 is SGHRS and CDR2 YFSETQ. The CDR3 loop is CASSGEGVFYEQYF. The CDR3 DNA reads as TGCGCCAGCAGCGGGGAAGGGGTTTTCTACGAGCAGTACTTC.

V is TRBV13 and J is TRBJ2-3, with 12 positions matching TRBD2. This CDR3 is 16 amino acids long. Per the germline V gene, CDR1 is PRHDT and CDR2 is FYEKMQ (reference sequence). V trimming: 5 bases; J trimming: 5 bases; junction bases outside the gene matches: 8. The CDR3 DNA reads TGTGCCAGCAGCCCCGGGCTAGCGGGGGGGTTAGATACGCAGTATTTT. Its translation is CASSPGLAGGLDTQYF.